The T cell receptor (beta chain) described here comes from a study of T cell changes during pregnancy in multiple sclerosis. Trimming cost V 3 bases and J 5 bases, with 7 bases left between them. Germline CDR1 is SGDLS and CDR2 is YYNGEE. The CDR3 sequence is 12 residues long. The assay was immunoSEQ multiplex PCR, and TCRdb's table has in-frame clones only and misses some. The table shows about 64,000 clones, with roughly 88% occurring only once. The rearrangement uses TRBV9 and TRBJ2-3; D is unresolved. Sequenced here: peripheral blood, sampled in the second trimester of pregnancy. This receptor was identified in a female donor with multiple sclerosis, enrolled in a pregnancy study. This chain's CDR3 is CASSETLDTQYF. The CDR3 nucleotides read TGTGCCAGCAGCGAGACTTTAGATACGCAGTATTTT.